This entry describes one T cell receptor (beta chain). What it binds is not known. Trimming cost V 1 base and J 3 bases, with 16 bases left between them. CDR3 size: 17 residues. The germline CDR1 and CDR2 sequences are SEHNR and FQNEAQ (reference sequence). Profiled with immunoSEQ multiplex PCR; TCRdb holds only in-frame clones, not every one. The table records fewer than 200,000 clones, around 92% of them present only once. The data originate from a study of T cell responses to AZD1222 COVID-19 vaccine. Whole-study findings and limits: Donors in the cohort were predominantly white British and more often female, and clonal diversity was possibly underestimated.

This specimen was peripheral blood, taken on day 0 of MenACWY control vaccination. The source of this sequence is an adult in good health. The rearrangement uses TRBV7-9 and TRBJ1-5, with a weak D call TRBD1 (5 bases). CDR3 DNA sequence: TGTGCCAGCAGCTTAGAGATGGGGACGGCATTCAATCAGCCCCAGCATTTT. Translated: CASSLEMGTAFNQPQHF. The variable domain in full, with the rest retrieved from reference TRBV7-9 and TRBJ1-5, is DTGVSQNPRHKITKRGQNVTFRCDPISEHNRLYWYRQTLGQGPEFLTYFQNEAQLEKSRLLSDRFSAERPKGSFSTLEIQRTEQGDSAMYLCASSLEMGTAFNQPQHFGDGTRLSIL.